This TCR beta chain was sequenced during a study of cytomegalovirus exposure and HLA in healthy donors. PCR employed 60 Vbeta and 13 Jbeta primers. Method: immunoSEQ multiplex PCR; TCRdb's copy keeps in-frame clones and lacks some. The sample includes approximately 110,000 clones, 76% of them seen just once. Points from the study as a whole: The study recorded fewer than 200 TCR beta chains that were cytomegalovirus-associated. A later analysis reportedly identified an Asian-associated ancestry cluster as carrying fewer N-insertions than the roughly 670-donor mean.

As regards this clone: Antigen unknown.

The germline CDR1 and CDR2 sequences are MNHEY and SVGAGI. V was trimmed by 5 bases and J by 2 bases, leaving 8 bases between them. This CDR3 has 13 residues. Material for sequencing was PBMCs. The clonotype comes from a woman between 50 and 59 years old in good health and CMV-seropositive. J is TRBJ2-3 and V is TRBV6-5, with D hard to call. The CDR3 region is CASSKPFTDTQYF. The CDR3 DNA is TGTGCCAGCAGTAAGCCGTTCACAGATACGCAGTATTTT.